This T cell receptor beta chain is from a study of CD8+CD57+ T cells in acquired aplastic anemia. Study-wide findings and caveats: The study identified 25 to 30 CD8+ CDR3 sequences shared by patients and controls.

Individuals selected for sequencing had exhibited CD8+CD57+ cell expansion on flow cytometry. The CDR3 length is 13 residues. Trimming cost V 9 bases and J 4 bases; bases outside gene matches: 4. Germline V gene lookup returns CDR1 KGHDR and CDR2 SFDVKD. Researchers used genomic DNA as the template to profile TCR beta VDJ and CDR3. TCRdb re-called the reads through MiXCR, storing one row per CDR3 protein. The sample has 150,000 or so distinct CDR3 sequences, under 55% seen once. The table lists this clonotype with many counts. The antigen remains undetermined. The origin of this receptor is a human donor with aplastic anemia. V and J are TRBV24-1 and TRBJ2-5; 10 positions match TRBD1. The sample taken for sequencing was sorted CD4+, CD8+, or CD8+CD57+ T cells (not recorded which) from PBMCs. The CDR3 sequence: CATSGTGAETQYF. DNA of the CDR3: TGTGCCACCTCCGGGACAGGGGCAGAGACCCAGTACTTC.